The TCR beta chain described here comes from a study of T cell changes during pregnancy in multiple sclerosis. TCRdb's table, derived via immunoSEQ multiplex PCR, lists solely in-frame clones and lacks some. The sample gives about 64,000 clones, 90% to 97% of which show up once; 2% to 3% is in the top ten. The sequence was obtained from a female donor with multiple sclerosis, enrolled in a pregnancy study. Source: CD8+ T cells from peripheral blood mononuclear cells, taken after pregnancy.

The CDR3 sequence: CAWSRPGQPQHF. The CDR3 nucleotides are TGTGCCTGGAGTAGACCGGGTCAGCCCCAGCATTTT. The chain combines TRBV30 with TRBJ1-5; no reliable D call. V was clipped by 2 bases and J by 6 bases, with 8 bases between them. There are 12 residues in the CDR3. Germline values: CDR1 GTSNPN, CDR2 SVGIG (reference sequence).